This T cell receptor (beta chain) was obtained from a study of regulatory T cells in long-lasting Graves disease. Construction of the TCR beta libraries employed iRepertoire HTBI primers in conjunction with Arm-PCR of CDR3 regions. TCRdb reprocessed the multiplex PCR reads with MiXCR, giving one entry per CDR3 protein. Of about 530,000 distinct CDR3 sequences listed, 15% to 20% were seen once; the top ten hold just under 25%. Noted time point: newly diagnosed GD, antithyroid drugs for less than 3 months. Scientists built the TCR library using RNA that was extracted from PBMCs. These data also formed part of another study, on T cells in Graves' hyperthyroidism and ophthalmopathy.

The input for sequencing was peripheral blood mononuclear cells (PBMCs), taken at new diagnosis, from a patient treated with antithyroid drugs. This clonotype was sampled from a woman aged 35-60 years with Graves disease.

The CDR3 DNA reads as TGTGCCAGCAGTAGGGGGGCCGGAGGGGGTCAGCCCCAGCATTTT. As protein: CASSRGAGGGQPQHF. V gene TRBV2 combines with J gene TRBJ1-5; D might be TRBD1 (6 bases). CDR1 and CDR2 (germline): SNHLY, FYNNEI. The V gene lost 5 bases and the J gene lost 6 bases, with 17 bases spanning the gap. CDR3 length equals 15 residues. Complete variable domain (other parts from reference TRBV2 and TRBJ1-5): EPEVTQTPSHQVTQMGQEVILRCVPISNHLYFYWYRQILGQKVEFLVSFYNNEISEKSEIFDDQFSVERPDGSNFTLKIRSTKLEDSAMYFCASSRGAGGGQPQHFGDGTRLSIL.